This T cell receptor (beta chain) was sequenced for a study of T cell changes during pregnancy in multiple sclerosis. Sequenced by immunoSEQ multiplex PCR; TCRdb stores in-frame clones only, minus some. The table includes tens of thousands of clones, over 75% detected once. CDR1 and CDR2 (germline): SGHKS, YYEKEE (reference sequence). With 2 bases clipped from V and 5 bases from J, the junction kept 5 bases outside the gene matches. The CDR3 covers 15 residues. The receptor's source is a female donor with multiple sclerosis, enrolled in a pregnancy study. The chain joins TRBV5-5 to TRBJ2-1; 9 bases match TRBD2. Sequencing used CD8+ T cells from peripheral blood mononuclear cells, obtained after pregnancy. The CDR3 protein is CASSLELAGHNEQFF. The CDR3, as DNA: TGTGCCAGCAGCTTAGAACTAGCGGGCCACAATGAGCAGTTCTTC. Supplemented by reference TRBV5-5 and TRBJ2-1, the full variable domain reads DAGVTQSPTHLIKTRGQQVTLRCSPISGHKSVSWYQQVLGQGPQFIFQYYEKEERGRGNFPDRFSARQFPNYSSELNVNALLLGDSALYLCASSLELAGHNEQFFGPGTRLTVL.